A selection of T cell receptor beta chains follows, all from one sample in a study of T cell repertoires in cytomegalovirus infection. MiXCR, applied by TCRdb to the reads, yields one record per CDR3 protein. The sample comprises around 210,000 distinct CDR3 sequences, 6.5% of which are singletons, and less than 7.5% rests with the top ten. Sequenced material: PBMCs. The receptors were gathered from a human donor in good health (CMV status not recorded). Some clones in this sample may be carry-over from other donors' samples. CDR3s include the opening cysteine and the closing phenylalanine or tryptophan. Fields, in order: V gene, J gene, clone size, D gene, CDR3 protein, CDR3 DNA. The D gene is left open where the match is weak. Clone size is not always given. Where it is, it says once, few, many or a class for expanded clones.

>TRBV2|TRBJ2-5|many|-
CASSAGLEETQYF
TGTGCCAGCAGTGCGGGACTCGAAGAGACCCAGTACTTC
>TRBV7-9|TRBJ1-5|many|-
CASSSQGPNQPQHF
TGTGCCAGCAGCTCCCAGGGACCCAATCAGCCCCAGCATTTT
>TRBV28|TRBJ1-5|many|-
CASSLLGGTYQPQHF
TGTGCCAGCAGTTTACTAGGGGGGACGTATCAGCCCCAGCATTTT
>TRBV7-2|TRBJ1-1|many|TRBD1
CASRDRTVGVWAEAFF
TGTGCCAGCAGGGACAGGACAGTGGGTGTATGGGCTGAAGCTTTCTTT
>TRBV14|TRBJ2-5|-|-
CASSQYWDMGKTEYF
TGTGCCAGCAGCCAATACTGGGACATGGGGAAGACCGAGTACTTC
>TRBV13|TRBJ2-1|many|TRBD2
CASSSPARAGAYNEQFF
TGTGCCAGCAGCTCCCCTGCTCGAGCGGGGGCCTACAATGAGCAGTTCTTC
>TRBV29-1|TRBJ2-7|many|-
CSVPSGSLSREQYF
TGCAGCGTCCCGTCCGGGTCCCTTTCGAGAGAGCAGTACTTC
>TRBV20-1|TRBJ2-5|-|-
CSARSPPGETQYF
TGCAGTGCTAGATCCCCCCCGGGGGAGACCCAGTACTTC
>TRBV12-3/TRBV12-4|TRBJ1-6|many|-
CASSLTSTQGPGSPLHF
TGTGCCAGCAGTTTGACGTCCACACAGGGCCCCGGTTCACCCCTCCACTTT
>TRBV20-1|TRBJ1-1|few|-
CSARIRGGSTEAFF
TGCAGTGCTAGAATCCGAGGGGGAAGCACTGAAGCTTTCTTT
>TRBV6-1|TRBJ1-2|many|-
CASSEQGRGYTF
TGTGCCAGCAGTGAACAGGGGCGAGGCTACACCTTC
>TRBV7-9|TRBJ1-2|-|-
CASSPTLQGNGYTF
TGTGCCAGCAGCCCCACCCTGCAGGGCAATGGCTACACCTTC
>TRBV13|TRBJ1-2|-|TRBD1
CASSTRQGYYGYTF
TGTGCCAGCAGCACCCGACAGGGCTACTATGGCTACACCTTC
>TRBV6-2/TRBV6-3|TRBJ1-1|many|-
CASRRERWTEAFF
TGTGCCAGCCGACGAGAAAGGTGGACTGAAGCTTTCTTT
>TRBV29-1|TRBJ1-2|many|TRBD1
CSVGPGQTHNYGYTF
TGCAGCGTTGGACCGGGACAGACTCATAACTATGGCTACACCTTC
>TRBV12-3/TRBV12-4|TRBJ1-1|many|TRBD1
CASSSRQGIEAFF
TGTGCCAGCAGTTCCCGACAGGGGATTGAAGCTTTCTTT
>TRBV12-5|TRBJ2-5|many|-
CASKEVGETQYF
TGTGCTAGTAAAGAGGTTGGAGAGACCCAGTACTTC
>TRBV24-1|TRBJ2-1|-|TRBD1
CATSESRTGGDPNEQFF
TGTGCCACCAGTGAATCGCGGACAGGGGGCGACCCCAATGAGCAGTTCTTC
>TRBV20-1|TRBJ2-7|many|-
CSARGPGVYEQYF
TGCAGTGCTAGAGGACCAGGCGTCTACGAGCAGTACTTC
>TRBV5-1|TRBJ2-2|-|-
CASSLDARLGTGELFF
TGCGCCAGCAGCTTGGACGCGCGGCTCGGCACCGGGGAGCTGTTTTTT
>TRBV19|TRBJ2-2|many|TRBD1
CASSMTGSGELFF
TGTGCCAGTAGTATGACAGGGAGCGGGGAGCTGTTTTTT
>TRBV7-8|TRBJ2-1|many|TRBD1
CASSMGTGSNEQFF
TGTGCCAGCAGCATGGGGACAGGGAGCAATGAGCAGTTCTTC
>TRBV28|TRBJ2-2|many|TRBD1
CATGPGTGGLFF
TGTGCCACCGGGCCCGGGACAGGGGGGTTGTTTTTT
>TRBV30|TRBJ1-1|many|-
CAWSPDRNGGGTEAFF
TGTGCCTGGAGTCCGGACCGAAACGGCGGCGGCACTGAAGCTTTCTTT
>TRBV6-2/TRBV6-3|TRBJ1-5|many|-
CASSQKYQGMGNQPQHF
TGTGCCAGCAGTCAAAAATACCAGGGGATGGGGAATCAGCCCCAGCATTTT
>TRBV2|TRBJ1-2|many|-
CASSVGRLVYGYTF
TGTGCCAGCAGTGTTGGGAGGTTGGTTTATGGCTACACCTTC
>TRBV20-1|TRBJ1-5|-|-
CSARDWQGNQPQHF
TGCAGTGCTAGAGACTGGCAGGGTAACCAGCCCCAGCATTTT
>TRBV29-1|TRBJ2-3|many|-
CSVGDGDVITDTQYF
TGCAGCGTTGGAGACGGGGACGTGATCACAGATACGCAGTATTTT
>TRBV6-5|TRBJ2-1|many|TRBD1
CASSVGQAQFF
TGTGCCAGCAGCGTGGGACAGGCGCAGTTCTTC
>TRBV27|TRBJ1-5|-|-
CASSSHTNTESNQPQHF
TGTGCCAGCAGTTCACACACCAACACTGAGAGCAATCAGCCCCAGCATTTT
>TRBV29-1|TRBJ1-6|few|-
CSVAPGGDNSPLHF
TGCAGCGTGGCCCCGGGGGGCGATAATTCACCCCTCCACTTT
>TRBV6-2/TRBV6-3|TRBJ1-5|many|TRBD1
CASRRTGTGGNQPQHF
TGTGCCAGCAGAAGAACCGGGACAGGGGGAAATCAGCCCCAGCATTTT
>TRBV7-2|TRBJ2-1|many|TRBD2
CASSFIAGGLYNEQFF
TGTGCCAGCAGCTTTATAGCGGGGGGGCTTTACAATGAGCAGTTCTTC
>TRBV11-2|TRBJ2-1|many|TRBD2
CASSLSSGGAWNEQFF
TGTGCCAGCAGCTTATCCAGCGGGGGGGCCTGGAATGAGCAGTTCTTC
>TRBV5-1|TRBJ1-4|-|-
CASSEGQSGQTNEKLFF
TGCGCCAGCAGCGAAGGACAGTCCGGCCAAACTAATGAAAAACTGTTTTTT
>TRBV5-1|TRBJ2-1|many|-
CASSLVARGAEQFF
TGCGCCAGCAGCTTGGTTGCCAGGGGGGCTGAGCAGTTCTTC
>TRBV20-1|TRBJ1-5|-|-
CSASQDTYSNQPQHF
TGCAGTGCTAGTCAAGACACCTATAGCAATCAGCCCCAGCATTTT
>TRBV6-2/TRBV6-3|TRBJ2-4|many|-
CASRPGGHIQYF
TGTGCCAGCAGACCCGGGGGACACATTCAGTACTTC
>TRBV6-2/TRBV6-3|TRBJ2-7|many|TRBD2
CASRASTGGQYF
TGTGCCAGCAGAGCGTCAACGGGGGGGCAGTACTTC
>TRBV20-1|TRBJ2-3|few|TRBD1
CSASHRGTDTQYF
TGCAGTGCTAGTCACAGGGGGACAGATACGCAGTATTTT
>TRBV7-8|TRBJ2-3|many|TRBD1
CASSFATGKLPTDTQYF
TGTGCCAGCAGCTTTGCGACAGGGAAACTACCCACAGATACGCAGTATTTT
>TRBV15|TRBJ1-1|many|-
CATSLGRLRGNTEAFF
TGTGCCACCAGCCTTGGGCGGCTTAGAGGGAACACTGAAGCTTTCTTT